These 27 T cell receptor beta chains share one sample of origin, sequenced in a study of shared clonotypes between healthy human individuals (dated by TCRdb to about 2020). Receptor libraries were prepared by the immunoSEQ multiplex PCR assay. TCRdb obtained this table from immuneACCESS and retained in-frame rearrangements with V and J assigned. These tables miss some clones; where compared with another copy, unresolved V genes account for less than half of the shortfall, and the remainder is unexplained. The sample has 1.6 million or so clones on record, roughly 96% of them singletons. Approximately 1.1% of the sample is held by the ten biggest clonotypes. What was sequenced was naive CD4+ T cells sorted from blood. The cell subset or site label here, explained by the study, means: CD45RA+ positively selected. The receptors stem from a man aged 30 to 39 in good health.

The chain uses TRBV13 and TRBJ2-2; the D call may be TRBD1 or TRBD2 (6 bases each). The CDR3 has 18 amino acids. Germline CDR1 is PRHDT and CDR2 is FYEKMQ (reference sequence). V was trimmed by 4 bases and J by 6 bases, leaving 24 bases between them. CDR3 sequence (DNA): TGTGCCAGCAGCTCCGCTCTAAGCAGCGGAAGGGGGGCCGGGGAGCTGTTTTTT. Translated, it gives CASSSALSSGRGAGELFF.

CDR3 sequence: CASSLHSLNTEAFF. The CDR3 DNA follows: TGTGCCAGCAGCTTGCACAGCCTGAACACTGAAGCTTTCTTT. V is TRBV5-4 and J is TRBJ1-1, with no clear D. V was clipped by 1 base and J by 0 bases, with 7 bases between them. The CDR3 is made up of 14 amino acids. Germline V lookup: CDR1 SGHNT, CDR2 YYREEE (reference sequence). Together with reference TRBV5-4 and TRBJ1-1, the CDR3 gives the full variable domain: ETGVTQSPTHLIKTRGQQVTLRCSSQSGHNTVSWYQQALGQGPQFIFQYYREEENGRGNFPPRFSGLQFPNYSSELNVNALELDDSALYLCASSLHSLNTEAFFGQGTRLTVV.

Regarding this clone: Other DNA sequences of this sample code for an identical CDR3. This chain joins TRBV15 and TRBJ2-2, with 10 bases identical to TRBD1. V trimming: 2 bases; J trimming: 5 bases; junction bases outside the gene matches: 5. The CDR3 is 16 residues long. The germline V gene has CDR1 LNHNV and CDR2 YYDKDF (reference sequence). CDR3 sequence reads: CATSRPPGQGTGELFF. The CDR3 DNA reads as TGTGCCACCAGCAGACCCCCGGGACAGGGGACCGGGGAGCTGTTTTTT.

The V gene is TRBV6-1, the J gene TRBJ2-1; a possible D gene is TRBD2 (6 bases). Germline assignment: CDR1 MNHNS and CDR2 SASEGT. The length of the CDR3 is 15 residues. V was cut by 6 bases and J by 4 bases, with 16 bases left in between. The CDR3 nucleotides read TGTGCCAGCAGACTTCAAGGGACTGATTACAATGAGCAGTTCTTC. Its protein product is CASRLQGTDYNEQFF.

This clone was found once. This sequence joins TRBV5-5 and TRBJ1-5; D is uncertain. The CDR3 consists of 14 residues. V lost 4 bases and J lost 6, with 14 bases in between. Per the germline V gene, CDR1 is SGHKS and CDR2 is YYEKEE (reference sequence). In nucleotides, the CDR3 is TGTGCCAGCAGCGCATTACTGTTCGCTCAGCCCCAGCATTTT. Amino acids: CASSALLFAQPQHF.

The chain uses TRBV5-4 and TRBJ2-7, with TRBD1 identical over 7 bases. The CDR3 sequence is 18 residues long. V was pared by 2 bases and J by 0 bases, with 14 bases of the junction left unmatched. Looked up from germline, CDR1 is SGHNT and CDR2 is YYREEE (reference sequence). The CDR3, as DNA: TGTGCCAGCAGCTTCGAGCACATAGGCAGGGGGAGCTCCTACGAGCAGTACTTC. Amino acid sequence: CASSFEHIGRGSSYEQYF.

The rearrangement links TRBV28 to TRBJ2-5; D ambiguous. V was clipped by 5 bases and J by 1 base, with 5 bases between them. The CDR3 has 12 residues. Germline V gene sequence: CDR1 MDHEN, CDR2 SYDVKM. The CDR3 sequence: CASSPLQETQYF. The CDR3 DNA reads as TGTGCCAGCAGTCCCCTCCAAGAGACCCAGTACTTC.

The chain joins TRBV4-2 to TRBJ2-3; TRBD2 aligns across 11 bases. CDR1 and CDR2 from the germline V gene are LGHNA and YNFKEQ. The J segment lost 6 bases and the V segment lost 0 bases, leaving 11 bases of the junction unmatched. The CDR3 is 18 residues long. CDR3 sequence reads: CASSQEILASGRTDTQYF. CDR3 sequence (DNA): TGTGCCAGCAGCCAAGAAATCCTAGCTAGCGGGAGGACGGATACGCAGTATTTT.

The chain recombines TRBV19 with TRBJ1-1; D possibly corresponds to TRBD1 (5 bases). This CDR3 contains 13 residues. Trimming took off 5 bases at V and 4 bases at J, with 11 bases between the two ends. The germline V gene has CDR1 LNHDA and CDR2 SQIVND (reference sequence). CDR3 DNA: TGTGCCAGTAGTGGGGTGGGGGGCACTGAAGCTTTCTTT. Protein: CASSGVGGTEAFF. Full variable domain (outside the CDR3, taken from reference TRBV19 and TRBJ1-1): DGGITQSPKYLFRKEGQNVTLSCEQNLNHDAMYWYRQDPGQGLRLIYYSQIVNDFQKGDIAEGYSVSREKKESFPLTVTSAQKNPTAFYLCASSGVGGTEAFFGQGTRLTVV.

The V gene is TRBV28, the J gene TRBJ2-3; tentatively, D is TRBD1 or TRBD2 (6 bases each). V lost 2 bases and J lost 5, with 17 bases in between. Germline V gene lookup returns CDR1 MDHEN and CDR2 SYDVKM. There are 16 residues in the CDR3. CDR3 in DNA: TGTGCCAGCAGTTTAGGGCCAGGGGAGGCGGGAGATACGCAGTATTTT. Translated, it gives CASSLGPGEAGDTQYF.

The chain is built from TRBV5-1 and TRBJ2-3, with D perhaps matching TRBD2 (6 bases). The CDR3 is 14 residues long. V lost 2 bases and J 4 bases, leaving 11 bases between the germline ends. Germline V gene sequence: CDR1 SGHRS, CDR2 YFSETQ. The CDR3 bases are TGCGCCAGCAGCTTTCAACTAGCTGCAGATACGCAGTATTTT. Translating it yields CASSFQLAADTQYF.

As regards this clone: Other nucleotide sequences in the sample specify the same CDR3. The chain links TRBV18 to TRBJ2-5; D gene ambiguous. Trimming cost V 1 base and J 2 bases, with 2 bases left between them. The V gene's germline CDR1 is KGHSH and CDR2 LQKENI. The CDR3 covers 12 residues. The CDR3: CASSPQQETQYF. The DNA of the CDR3 is TGTGCCAGCTCACCACAACAAGAGACCCAGTACTTC.

V is TRBV28 and J is TRBJ1-5; weak D call: TRBD1 (5 bases). Germline V gene lookup returns CDR1 MDHEN and CDR2 SYDVKM. With 3 bases removed from V and 6 bases from J, the gap between germline ends came to 9 bases. This CDR3 has 13 amino acids. CDR3 sequence: CASSLGVPQPQHF. The CDR3 DNA reads TGTGCCAGCAGTTTGGGGGTCCCTCAGCCCCAGCATTTT.

The rearrangement links TRBV5-1 to TRBJ2-5; possibly TRBD1 for D (6 bases). The CDR3 has 15 amino acids. CDR1 SGHRS and CDR2 YFSETQ come from the germline V gene. V lost 7 bases to trimming and J lost 3 bases, with 19 bases between them. DNA of the CDR3: TGCGCCAGCTCCGTTGTTGGGACATCCGAAGAGACCCAGTACTTC. Its protein is CASSVVGTSEETQYF.

V is TRBV6-5 and J is TRBJ2-5, with 9 positions matching TRBD2. CDR3 length: 15 amino acids. The V and J ends lost 0 bases and 6 bases, in that order; junction bases with no gene match: 5. Germline CDR1 reads MNHEY; CDR2 reads SVGAGI. The CDR3 DNA reads TGTGCCAGCAGTTACTCCCTAGCGGGAATGAAGACCCAGTACTTC. Translated: CASSYSLAGMKTQYF.

This chain uses TRBV19 with TRBJ1-1; D gene unclear. V lost 5 bases and J 1 base, leaving 11 bases between the germline ends. The germline V gene has CDR1 LNHDA and CDR2 SQIVND (reference sequence). The CDR3 totals 14 residues. The CDR3 region has the DNA TGTGCCAGTAGTGACCGGGGATCGAACACTGAAGCTTTCTTT. It encodes CASSDRGSNTEAFF.

This sequence joins TRBV10-3 and TRBJ2-3; the match to TRBD2 covers 12 bases. The ends lost 0 bases at V and 2 bases at J; junction bases unmatched: 3. Germline CDR1 reads ENHRY; CDR2 reads SYGVKD. The CDR3 extends over 17 amino acids. CDR3 residues: CAISESGLAGITDTQYF. CDR3 coding DNA: TGTGCCATCAGTGAGTCAGGACTAGCGGGGATCACAGATACGCAGTATTTT.

The rearrangement joins TRBV7-9 to TRBJ2-7; the D is unclear. Germline CDR1 SEHNR, CDR2 FQNEAQ (reference sequence). Trimming took off 7 bases at V and 5 bases at J, with 15 bases between the two ends. This CDR3 has 13 amino acids. CDR3 amino acids: CASTPLGLNEQYF. CDR3 in DNA: TGTGCCAGCACCCCCTTGGGGTTGAACGAGCAGTACTTC.

Worth noting for this clone: In the same sample, other DNA sequences code for this CDR3. The J gene is TRBJ1-1, the V gene TRBV5-1; D is undetermined. The CDR3 is 14 amino acids. V was cut by 0 bases and J by 1 base, with 7 bases left in between. Germline-derived CDR1 and CDR2 are SGHRS and YFSETQ. The CDR3: CASSLAVGNTEAFF. As DNA, the CDR3 is TGCGCCAGCAGCTTGGCGGTGGGGAACACTGAAGCTTTCTTT.

This chain links TRBV5-4 with TRBJ2-1; no definite D call. Germline V gene sequence: CDR1 SGHNT, CDR2 YYREEE (reference sequence). The CDR3 spans 15 residues. V was pared by 3 bases and J by 1 base, with 11 bases between. CDR3 bases: TGTGCCAGCAGCTCCCAAGCTGAATCCTACAATGAGCAGTTCTTC. The encoded protein is CASSSQAESYNEQFF.

CDR3 DNA: TGTGCCATCACCCCGGGACAGGGGTCCTTTAATGAGCAGTTCTTC. It is translated as CAITPGQGSFNEQFF. The V call is TRBV10-3, the J call TRBJ2-1, with TRBD1 identical over 10 bases. V trimming: 7 bases; J trimming: 7 bases; junction bases outside the gene matches: 10. Germline V lookup: CDR1 ENHRY, CDR2 SYGVKD. The CDR3 spans 15 residues.

The chain combines TRBV29-1 with TRBJ2-7; D gene ambiguous. From germline, CDR1 is SQVTM and CDR2 ANQGSEA. The V and J ends lost 3 bases and 5 bases respectively, with 8 bases between them. This CDR3 is 11 amino acids long. This CDR3 is CSVDGFHEQYF. The CDR3, as DNA: TGCAGCGTTGATGGGTTCCACGAGCAGTACTTC.

The rearrangement joins TRBV19 to TRBJ2-3, with no clear D. CDR1 and CDR2 (germline): LNHDA, SQIVND (reference sequence). The CDR3 has 13 residues. Trimming stripped 7 bases from V and 1 base from J, with 9 bases between. The CDR3 here is CASNFKRTDTQYF. The CDR3 DNA follows: TGTGCCAGTAACTTCAAGCGCACAGATACGCAGTATTTT.

The rearrangement joins TRBV5-1 to TRBJ1-2; no definite D call. V lost 0 bases and J 6 bases, leaving 15 bases between the germline ends. The CDR3 length is 15 residues. Germline V gives CDR1 SGHRS, CDR2 YFSETQ. The CDR3: CASSLEDPERDGYTF. The CDR3 DNA follows: TGCGCCAGCAGCTTGGAGGACCCGGAGCGTGATGGCTACACCTTC.

The chain combines TRBV7-2 with TRBJ2-7; 10 nucleotides agree with TRBD2. With 5 bases clipped from V and 3 bases from J, the junction kept 7 bases outside the gene matches. Germline V lookup: CDR1 SGHTA, CDR2 FQGNSA. The CDR3 spans 15 residues. This chain's CDR3 is CASSPWASGSYEQYF. For the CDR3, the DNA is TGTGCCAGCAGCCCATGGGCTAGCGGGAGCTACGAGCAGTACTTC.

The rearrangement uses TRBV18 and TRBJ2-2; 8 bases are a match to TRBD2. Germline trimming cut 2 bases from V and 5 bases from J; bases unmatched to any gene: 7. This CDR3 region has 16 residues. CDR1 KGHSH and CDR2 LQKENI come from the germline V gene. The CDR3 loop reads CASSPLGLGTTGELFF. CDR3 DNA sequence: TGTGCCAGCTCACCATTGGGACTAGGGACGACCGGGGAGCTGTTTTTT. Drawing the rest from reference TRBV18 and TRBJ2-2, the complete variable domain is NAGVMQNPRHLVRRRGQEARLRCSPMKGHSHVYWYRQLPEEGLKFMVYLQKENIIDESGMPKERFSAEFPKEGPSILRIQQVVRGDSAAYFCASSPLGLGTTGELFFGEGSRLTVL.

J is TRBJ2-7 and V is TRBV7-9, with 12 nucleotides matching TRBD2. The CDR3 loop spans 15 amino acids. Per the germline V gene, CDR1 is SEHNR and CDR2 is FQNEAQ (reference sequence). J gave up 3 bases and V 5 bases, and 5 bases lay outside the gene matches. The CDR3 DNA follows: TGTGCCAGCAGCCCTCGGACTAGCGGGATCTACGAGCAGTACTTC. Its translation is CASSPRTSGIYEQYF.